In its sample, the clone carrying this T cell receptor beta chain was seen once. The antigen is unknown. The cohort excluded patients with autoimmune disease history or systemic immunosuppression. The data were taken from a study of OX40 agonist ivuxolimab in advanced cancers. Looking at the study overall: Patients undergoing dose escalation presented with hepatocellular carcinoma, melanoma, renal cell or head and neck cancer. Notes on the study in general: Among expanded peripheral T cells, antigen specificity went undetermined.

Clones were sequenced by immunoSEQ multiplex PCR, and TCRdb holds only the in-frame ones, with some missing. The sample consists of about 98,000 clones, around 85% of them appearing once. CDR1 and CDR2 from the germline V gene are MNHEY and SVGAGI. CDR3 length equals 13 residues. V shed 5 bases and J shed 1 base, with 8 bases lying between them. The sequence was obtained from an adult with an advanced solid tumor such as melanoma, head and neck, liver or kidney cancer. Sample: CD4+ or CD8+ T cells sorted from blood, taken in a trial of the OX40 agonist ivuxolimab. The chain recombines TRBV6-5 with TRBJ2-5, with a weak D call TRBD2 (5 bases). As DNA, the CDR3 is TGTGCCAGCAGTCCGGGGTCCCAAGAGACCCAGTACTTC. This translates into CASSPGSQETQYF.